The present TCR beta chain was sequenced within a study of T cells after yellow fever vaccination. CDR3 length equals 15 residues. The V end lost 4 bases, the J end lost 2 bases, and 15 bases lay between the germline ends. Germline V gives CDR1 LGHNT, CDR2 FRNRAP. Study-wide results and limits: Repertoires sorted by FACS could include abundant clonotypes that are contaminants from the bulk population.

As regards this clonotype: No antigen is known for it.

TCRdb re-analysed the 5' RACE reads in MiXCR, keeping a single row per CDR3 protein. The sample consists of 400,000 or so distinct CDR3 sequences, approximately 19% of them appearing once. The sequence came from a man younger than 30 who received the YFV17D yellow fever vaccine. Sequencing used PBMCs, obtained before the yellow fever booster vaccination. The chain has TRBV12-5 and TRBJ2-7, with D tentatively TRBD2 (5 bases). CDR3 amino acids: CASGSEADPPYEQYF. The CDR3 nucleotides are TGTGCTAGTGGTTCGGAAGCGGACCCACCCTACGAGCAGTACTTC.